Listed below are T cell receptor beta chains from one sample, sequenced in a study of blood T cell repertoires in COVID-19. The data were produced by immunoSEQ multiplex PCR, yet TCRdb's version contains in-frame clones alone and is incomplete. This table holds around 250,000 clones, roughly 85% found once. The sequenced sample was PBMCs or T cells enriched from blood (not recorded which). These receptors originate from a woman between 50 and 59 years old who had recovered from COVID-19. CDR3s include the opening cysteine and the closing phenylalanine or tryptophan. A D gene is named only where the DNA matches it firmly. Where a row states a size, it is once, few, many or the class of an expanded clone; other rows omit it.

few	TRBV6-5	.	TRBJ1-1	TGTGCCAGCAGTTACTCGCGGGGGGGCGCAGCTTTCTTT	CASSYSRGGAAFF
.	TRBV5-1	.	TRBJ1-5	TGCGCCAGCAGCTTGACAGGCGGAATAGTTCAGCCCCAGCATTTT	CASSLTGGIVQPQHF
.	TRBV5-4	TRBD1	TRBJ2-5	TGTGCCAGCAGCGCTGGACAGGGGTCTCAAGAGACCCAGTACTTC	CASSAGQGSQETQYF
.	TRBV7-9	TRBD1	TRBJ1-3	TGTGCCAGCAGCTTAGCCGGACAGGGGGCAGGAACCATATATTTT	CASSLAGQGAGTIYF
.	TRBV6-1	.	TRBJ1-6	TGTGCCAGCAGTGAAGCCGGACAGAGGTATAATTCACCCCTCCACTTT	CASSEAGQRYNSPLHF
.	TRBV9	.	TRBJ1-1	TGTGCCAGCAGCGTAAGACAGTTGGATAACACTGAAGCTTTCTTT	CASSVRQLDNTEAFF
.	TRBV27	.	TRBJ2-2	TGTGCCAGCAGTTATTCAGGGTTCGGGGAGCTGTTTTTT	CASSYSGFGELFF
.	TRBV2	.	TRBJ2-1	TGTGCCATTTTGAGCGGCGGCGACAATGAGCAGTTCTTC	CAILSGGDNEQFF
.	TRBV7-6	TRBD1	TRBJ1-2	TGTGCCAGCAGCTTAGGGACAGGAGATGGGGCTAACTATGGCTACACCTTC	CASSLGTGDGANYGYTF
.	TRBV7-2	TRBD2	TRBJ2-5	TGTGCCAGCAGCTTACGACTAGCGGATCTGGGAGGAGAGACCCAGTACTTC	CASSLRLADLGGETQYF
.	TRBV5-5	.	TRBJ1-3	TGTGCCAGCAGCGTCATTGGAAACACCATATATTTT	CASSVIGNTIYF
.	TRBV5-1	.	TRBJ2-3	TGCGCCAGCAGCTTAGACTCCACAGATACGCAGTATTTT	CASSLDSTDTQYF
.	TRBV5-5	TRBD2	TRBJ2-5	TGTGCCAGCAGCCGTCTAGCGGGAGGCGGGGAGACCCAGTACTTC	CASSRLAGGGETQYF
.	TRBV5-4	TRBD1	TRBJ1-1	TGTGCCAGCAGGCCCGGGACAGGGGAAACTGAAGCTTTCTTT	CASRPGTGETEAFF
.	TRBV27	TRBD2	TRBJ2-2	TGTGCCAGCAAGACTAGCGGGAGGGATAGCGGGGAGCTGTTTTTT	CASKTSGRDSGELFF
.	TRBV18	TRBD1	TRBJ2-1	TGTGCCAGCTCACCAAATCTGGGACAGGGGAAAGGTGAGCAGTTCTTC	CASSPNLGQGKGEQFF
few	TRBV1	.	TRBJ1-2	TGCACCAGCAGCCAAGACCCCCCGGGACAGGGGTCTGGCTACACCTTC	CTSSQDPPGQGSGYTF
.	TRBV30	TRBD1	TRBJ1-5	TGTGCCTGGAATGAGGGGGCTAATCAGCCCCAGCATTTT	CAWNEGANQPQHF
.	TRBV3-1/TRBV3-2	TRBD1	TRBJ1-3	TGTGCCAGCAGCCAACAGGGGGCTGGAAACACCATATATTTT	CASSQQGAGNTIYF
once	TRBV6-1	.	TRBJ2-1	TGTGCCAGCACTGAACGAGACAGCTACAATGAGCAGTTCTTC	CASTERDSYNEQFF
.	TRBV11-2	TRBD1	TRBJ2-1	TGTGCCAGCAGCTTAGGGGGACCGGGACAGGTTTACTACAATGAGCAGTTCTTC	CASSLGGPGQVYYNEQFF
once	TRBV28	TRBD2	TRBJ2-7	TGTGCCAGCACCTCCTCCGGGACTACCTACGAGCAGTACTTC	CASTSSGTTYEQYF
.	TRBV20-1	TRBD1	TRBJ1-1	TGCAGTGCTAGTGCGTTAGGGGGATGGAGCCCAGGGGGCACTGAAGCTTTCTTT	CSASALGGWSPGGTEAFF
.	TRBV27	.	TRBJ1-1	TGTGCCAGCAGTTTATTCTTCAGGGAGGAGGACACTGAAGCTTTCTTT	CASSLFFREEDTEAFF
.	TRBV10-1	.	TRBJ1-1	TGCGCCAGCACCGGATTCAGAGGAGAAGCTTTCTTT	CASTGFRGEAFF
once	TRBV10-3	.	TRBJ2-2	TGTGCCATCAGCGCAGACCGGGGGATACCGGAAAACACCGGGGAGCTGTTTTTT	CAISADRGIPENTGELFF
.	TRBV19	.	TRBJ1-2	TGTGCCAGTAGGGTTACGGATGGCTACACCTTC	CASRVTDGYTF
.	TRBV27	TRBD1	TRBJ1-5	TGTGCCAGCAGTTCGACAGGGGGATTCCATCAGCCCCAGCATTTT	CASSSTGGFHQPQHF
few	TRBV2	TRBD2	TRBJ2-1	TGTGCCAGCAGTGAATGGGCGGGAGGGAATGAGCAGTTCTTC	CASSEWAGGNEQFF
.	TRBV4-2	.	TRBJ1-6	TGTGCCAGCAGCCAAGCCGGGACATCGAACTCACCCCTCCACTTT	CASSQAGTSNSPLHF
few	TRBV24-1	.	TRBJ2-5	TGTGCCACCAGGGAGAGTTGGGAAGAGACCCAGTACTTC	CATRESWEETQYF
.	TRBV11-2	TRBD2	TRBJ2-7	TGTGCCAGCAGATATCCCGGGAGGACCTACGAGCAGTACTTC	CASRYPGRTYEQYF
.	TRBV2	.	TRBJ1-4	TGTGCCAGCAGTGTTTTCAGGGATGAAAAACTGTTTTTT	CASSVFRDEKLFF
.	TRBV10-1	.	TRBJ2-3	TGCGCCAGCAGTGCCCGGTCTAAAGGCACAGATACGCAGTATTTT	CASSARSKGTDTQYF
few	TRBV28	.	TRBJ1-1	TGTGCCAGCACCCTCAGTCGGGGATTTGAAGCTTTCTTT	CASTLSRGFEAFF
.	TRBV28	TRBD1	TRBJ1-2	TGTGCCAGCAGGACAGGGGGAATTTATGGCTACACCTTC	CASRTGGIYGYTF
.	TRBV11-2	.	TRBJ1-5	TGTGCCAGCAGCTTAGCGGTGGGGGGGAATCAGCCCCAGCATTTT	CASSLAVGGNQPQHF
once	TRBV27	.	TRBJ1-5	TGTGCCAGCAGTTTACCAGGTAGCAATCAGCCCCAGCATTTT	CASSLPGSNQPQHF
.	TRBV12-2	.	TRBJ2-1	TGTGCAAGTCGCTTCAGCGACAATGAGCAGTTCTTC	CASRFSDNEQFF
once	TRBV7-9	TRBD1	TRBJ1-2	TGTGCCAGCAGCTTAGGGGTGGGGACAGGGGGCGATCTGGCGCATGGCTACACCTTC	CASSLGVGTGGDLAHGYTF
.	TRBV7-2	.	TRBJ1-1	TGTGCCAGCAGCGCCCAGACAGGTAGTGAAGCTTTCTTT	CASSAQTGSEAFF
.	TRBV30	.	TRBJ2-5	TGTGCCTGGAGTGTACGCGGGCAGGGGCAAGAGACCCAGTACTTC	CAWSVRGQGQETQYF
.	TRBV7-9	.	TRBJ1-1	TGTGCCAGCAGCTTAACAGTGAACACTGAAGCTTTCTTT	CASSLTVNTEAFF
.	TRBV18	TRBD1	TRBJ1-6	TGTGCCAGCTCACCAGGACAGGGAGAATCACCCCTCCACTTT	CASSPGQGESPLHF
once	TRBV7-3	TRBD1	TRBJ2-7	TGTGCCAGCACAGCGACAGGGATGTACGAGCAGTACTTC	CASTATGMYEQYF
.	TRBV7-3	.	TRBJ1-1	TGTGCCAGCAGCTTAAACACGGGGAACACTGAAGCTTTCTTT	CASSLNTGNTEAFF